Listed below are T cell receptor beta chains from one sample, sequenced in a study of blood T cell repertoires in COVID-19. Generated by immunoSEQ multiplex PCR, the TCRdb table keeps only in-frame clones and is missing some. The repertoire consists of about 120,000 clones, with about nine tenths occurring once and the leading ten covering 3.7%. Sequencing used peripheral blood. Source of these receptors: a man between 45 and 60 years old with active COVID-19. The CDR3 runs from the conserved cysteine through the conserved F or W. Fields, in order: CDR3 protein, CDR3 DNA, J gene, clone size, D gene, V gene, CDR3 length. A D gene is named only where the DNA matches it firmly. Clone size appears in some rows only: once, few, many, or a class for an expanded clone.

cdr3_aa: CASSMRQGRIGGTQYF; cdr3_nt: TGTGCCAGCAGCATGCGACAGGGCCGGATAGGAGGGACCCAGTACTTC; j_call: TRBJ2-5; clone_size: NA; d_call: TRBD1; v_call: TRBV7-9; cdr3_length: 16
cdr3_aa: CASSLSGTGAGNTIYF; cdr3_nt: TGTGCCAGCAGCTTAAGCGGGACAGGGGCAGGAAACACCATATATTTT; j_call: TRBJ1-3; clone_size: NA; d_call: TRBD1; v_call: TRBV7-2; cdr3_length: 16
cdr3_aa: CASSLTGGETQYF; cdr3_nt: TGTGCCAGCAGCCTAACAGGGGGAGAGACCCAGTACTTC; j_call: TRBJ2-5; clone_size: once; d_call: TRBD1; v_call: TRBV9; cdr3_length: 13
cdr3_aa: CASSEFGRGTEAFF; cdr3_nt: TGTGCCAGCAGTGAATTTGGGAGGGGGACTGAAGCTTTCTTT; j_call: TRBJ1-1; clone_size: NA; d_call: NA; v_call: TRBV6-1; cdr3_length: 14
cdr3_aa: CASSPRRPESYNSPLHF; cdr3_nt: TGTGCCAGCTCACCAAGGAGACCCGAGTCCTATAATTCACCCCTCCACTTT; j_call: TRBJ1-6; clone_size: NA; d_call: NA; v_call: TRBV18; cdr3_length: 17
cdr3_aa: CASSYRGGTSVLGHNEQFF; cdr3_nt: TGTGCCAGCAGTTATAGGGGGGGGACTAGCGTCTTGGGCCACAATGAGCAGTTCTTC; j_call: TRBJ2-1; clone_size: once; d_call: TRBD2; v_call: TRBV6-2/TRBV6-3; cdr3_length: 19
cdr3_aa: CASSLSAGPNEQFF; cdr3_nt: TGTGCCAGCAGTTTGTCCGCAGGTCCCAATGAGCAGTTCTTC; j_call: TRBJ2-1; clone_size: NA; d_call: NA; v_call: TRBV27; cdr3_length: 14
cdr3_aa: CASSQDGRGTGELFF; cdr3_nt: TGCGCCAGCAGCCAAGATGGCAGGGGCACCGGGGAGCTGTTTTTT; j_call: TRBJ2-2; clone_size: NA; d_call: NA; v_call: TRBV4-1; cdr3_length: 15
cdr3_aa: CASIGSGEQYF; cdr3_nt: TGTGCCAGCATAGGCTCGGGGGAGCAGTACTTT; j_call: TRBJ2-7; clone_size: NA; d_call: NA; v_call: TRBV27; cdr3_length: 11
cdr3_aa: CASSWQDRDHPFNYEQYF; cdr3_nt: TGTGCCAGCAGCTGGCAGGACAGGGACCACCCTTTTAACTACGAGCAGTACTTC; j_call: TRBJ2-7; clone_size: NA; d_call: TRBD1; v_call: TRBV5-4; cdr3_length: 18
cdr3_aa: CASSLSGGNTEAFF; cdr3_nt: TGTGCCAGCAGTTTGTCCGGGGGGAACACTGAAGCTTTCTTT; j_call: TRBJ1-1; clone_size: few; d_call: NA; v_call: TRBV28; cdr3_length: 14
cdr3_aa: CASSEGANSPLHF; cdr3_nt: TGTGCCAGCAGCGAGGGGGCGAATTCACCCCTCCACTTT; j_call: TRBJ1-6; clone_size: few; d_call: TRBD1; v_call: TRBV13; cdr3_length: 13
cdr3_aa: CATTSGSGGETQYF; cdr3_nt: TGTGCCACCACCTCGGGGTCGGGAGGAGAGACCCAGTACTTC; j_call: TRBJ2-5; clone_size: once; d_call: TRBD2; v_call: TRBV24-1; cdr3_length: 14
cdr3_aa: CASTRGGTGDFTEAFF; cdr3_nt: TGTGCCAGCACCCGTGGTGGGACAGGGGATTTCACTGAAGCTTTCTTT; j_call: TRBJ1-1; clone_size: once; d_call: TRBD1; v_call: TRBV5-4; cdr3_length: 16
cdr3_aa: CASSLSGGENQPQHF; cdr3_nt: TGCGCCAGCAGCTTGTCGGGGGGCGAAAATCAGCCCCAGCATTTT; j_call: TRBJ1-5; clone_size: NA; d_call: NA; v_call: TRBV5-1; cdr3_length: 15
cdr3_aa: CASSLGGSQPQHF; cdr3_nt: TGTGCCAGTTCCTTGGGGGGGTCTCAGCCCCAGCATTTT; j_call: TRBJ1-5; clone_size: few; d_call: NA; v_call: TRBV12-3/TRBV12-4; cdr3_length: 13
cdr3_aa: CASRGTSVEQFF; cdr3_nt: TGTGCCAGCAGGGGGACTAGCGTAGAGCAGTTCTTC; j_call: TRBJ2-1; clone_size: NA; d_call: TRBD2; v_call: TRBV6-5; cdr3_length: 12
cdr3_aa: CASRRDRVEAEAFF; cdr3_nt: TGTGCCAGCAGAAGAGACAGGGTTGAGGCTGAAGCTTTCTTT; j_call: TRBJ1-1; clone_size: NA; d_call: TRBD1; v_call: TRBV6-5; cdr3_length: 14
cdr3_aa: CASGWVSGAQYF; cdr3_nt: TGTGCCAGCGGCTGGGTTAGCGGCGCCCAGTACTTC; j_call: TRBJ2-5; clone_size: NA; d_call: NA; v_call: TRBV12-3/TRBV12-4; cdr3_length: 12
cdr3_aa: CASSADRGTEAFF; cdr3_nt: TGTGCCAGCAGCGCGGACAGGGGAACTGAAGCTTTCTTT; j_call: TRBJ1-1; clone_size: NA; d_call: TRBD1; v_call: TRBV9; cdr3_length: 13
cdr3_aa: CASSLAGGGGYGYTF; cdr3_nt: TGTGCCAGCAGCTTGGCCGGAGGGGGCGGCTATGGCTACACCTTC; j_call: TRBJ1-2; clone_size: NA; d_call: TRBD1; v_call: TRBV5-4; cdr3_length: 15
cdr3_aa: CASSLSRGHRSGGYTF; cdr3_nt: TGTGCCAGCAGTTTATCGAGGGGACACCGAAGTGGTGGCTACACCTTC; j_call: TRBJ1-2; clone_size: NA; d_call: NA; v_call: TRBV27; cdr3_length: 16
cdr3_aa: CASSVATGGSNSPLHF; cdr3_nt: TGTGCCAGCAGCGTAGCTACGGGAGGTTCAAATTCACCCCTCCACTTT; j_call: TRBJ1-6; clone_size: few; d_call: NA; v_call: TRBV9; cdr3_length: 16
cdr3_aa: CASSAKRVSTDTQYF; cdr3_nt: TGTGCCAGCAGCGCTAAGCGGGTTAGCACAGATACGCAGTATTTT; j_call: TRBJ2-3; clone_size: few; d_call: NA; v_call: TRBV6-5; cdr3_length: 15
cdr3_aa: CASSLGSAGGPTQYF; cdr3_nt: TGTGCCAGCAGCTTGGGGTCAGCGGGGGGCCCTACGCAGTATTTT; j_call: TRBJ2-3; clone_size: NA; d_call: TRBD2; v_call: TRBV5-6; cdr3_length: 15
cdr3_aa: CASRLPGSAAFF; cdr3_nt: TGTGCCAGCAGGCTCCCGGGGTCGGCCGCTTTCTTT; j_call: TRBJ1-1; clone_size: NA; d_call: NA; v_call: TRBV3-1/TRBV3-2; cdr3_length: 12
cdr3_aa: CASSPLTSAYNEQFF; cdr3_nt: TGTGCCAGCAGCCCTTTGACTAGCGCCTACAATGAGCAGTTCTTC; j_call: TRBJ2-1; clone_size: NA; d_call: TRBD2; v_call: TRBV14; cdr3_length: 15
cdr3_aa: CASSETYGYTF; cdr3_nt: TGTGCCAGCAGTGAGACTTATGGCTACACCTTC; j_call: TRBJ1-2; clone_size: NA; d_call: NA; v_call: TRBV6-1; cdr3_length: 11
cdr3_aa: CASSLDNSPLHF; cdr3_nt: TGCGCCAGCAGCCTAGATAATTCACCCCTCCACTTT; j_call: TRBJ1-6; clone_size: NA; d_call: NA; v_call: TRBV4-1; cdr3_length: 12
cdr3_aa: CASSQLSTDTQYF; cdr3_nt: TGTGCCAGCAGCCAACTCAGCACAGATACGCAGTATTTT; j_call: TRBJ2-3; clone_size: NA; d_call: NA; v_call: TRBV3-1/TRBV3-2; cdr3_length: 13
cdr3_aa: CASTRPGGQKETQYF; cdr3_nt: TGTGCCAGCACCCGACCAGGGGGTCAGAAAGAGACCCAGTACTTC; j_call: TRBJ2-5; clone_size: NA; d_call: TRBD1; v_call: TRBV7-8; cdr3_length: 15
cdr3_aa: CASSPPDSIPSTGELFF; cdr3_nt: TGTGCCAGCAGCCCTCCCGACAGCATCCCGAGTACCGGGGAGCTGTTTTTT; j_call: TRBJ2-2; clone_size: once; d_call: NA; v_call: TRBV6-2/TRBV6-3; cdr3_length: 17
cdr3_aa: CASSNTRGLTPLHF; cdr3_nt: TGTGCCAGCAGCAACACCCGAGGGCTGACACCCCTCCACTTT; j_call: TRBJ1-6; clone_size: once; d_call: NA; v_call: TRBV6-2/TRBV6-3; cdr3_length: 14
cdr3_aa: CASSPLSEFKTQYF; cdr3_nt: TGTGCCAGCTCACCACTTTCAGAATTCAAGACCCAGTACTTC; j_call: TRBJ2-5; clone_size: NA; d_call: NA; v_call: TRBV18; cdr3_length: 14
cdr3_aa: CASSFRDDYGYTF; cdr3_nt: TGCGCCAGCAGCTTCCGGGATGACTATGGCTACACCTTC; j_call: TRBJ1-2; clone_size: NA; d_call: NA; v_call: TRBV5-1; cdr3_length: 13
cdr3_aa: CASSRQGAYEQYF; cdr3_nt: TGCGCCAGCAGCCGTCAGGGGGCCTACGAGCAGTACTTC; j_call: TRBJ2-7; clone_size: few; d_call: TRBD1; v_call: TRBV4-1; cdr3_length: 13
cdr3_aa: CASSRGLAGETDTQYF; cdr3_nt: TGCGCCAGCAGCAGGGGACTAGCGGGAGAAACAGATACGCAGTATTTT; j_call: TRBJ2-3; clone_size: NA; d_call: TRBD2; v_call: TRBV5-1; cdr3_length: 16
cdr3_aa: CASSVQGVGTEAFF; cdr3_nt: TGTGCCAGTAGTGTACAGGGCGTAGGGACTGAAGCTTTCTTT; j_call: TRBJ1-1; clone_size: NA; d_call: NA; v_call: TRBV19; cdr3_length: 14
cdr3_aa: CASSITSRISNYGYTF; cdr3_nt: TGTGCCAGTAGTATTACTTCCAGGATCAGCAACTATGGCTACACCTTC; j_call: TRBJ1-2; clone_size: few; d_call: NA; v_call: TRBV19; cdr3_length: 16
cdr3_aa: CASSLGGRADGRFF; cdr3_nt: TGCGCCAGCAGCTTGGGCGGGAGGGCCGATGGGAGGTTCTTC; j_call: TRBJ2-1; clone_size: once; d_call: TRBD2; v_call: TRBV5-1; cdr3_length: 14
cdr3_aa: CASSRTGVKYGYTF; cdr3_nt: TGTGCCAGCAGCCGCACAGGGGTGAAATATGGCTACACCTTC; j_call: TRBJ1-2; clone_size: NA; d_call: TRBD1; v_call: TRBV28; cdr3_length: 14
cdr3_aa: CASSLTRETNTGELFF; cdr3_nt: TGTGCCAGCAGCCTTACGCGGGAGACAAACACCGGGGAGCTGTTTTTT; j_call: TRBJ2-2; clone_size: once; d_call: TRBD2; v_call: TRBV2; cdr3_length: 16
cdr3_aa: CASSVGGSHGETQYF; cdr3_nt: TGTGCCAGCAGCGTAGGAGGGAGTCACGGGGAGACCCAGTACTTC; j_call: TRBJ2-5; clone_size: NA; d_call: NA; v_call: TRBV9; cdr3_length: 15
cdr3_aa: CASSLFHEGVTGELFF; cdr3_nt: TGTGCCAGCAGTCTGTTCCACGAAGGGGTTACCGGGGAGCTGTTTTTT; j_call: TRBJ2-2; clone_size: NA; d_call: NA; v_call: TRBV3-1/TRBV3-2; cdr3_length: 16
cdr3_aa: CASTTNAGGGNTEAFF; cdr3_nt: TGCGCCAGCACCACTAATGCGGGGGGCGGGAACACTGAAGCTTTCTTT; j_call: TRBJ1-1; clone_size: NA; d_call: NA; v_call: TRBV5-1; cdr3_length: 16
cdr3_aa: CASSYSRWGRNTEAFF; cdr3_nt: TGTGCCAGCAGTTACTCGAGGTGGGGGCGGAACACTGAAGCTTTCTTT; j_call: TRBJ1-1; clone_size: NA; d_call: NA; v_call: TRBV6-5; cdr3_length: 16
cdr3_aa: CASSPIPTNYGYTF; cdr3_nt: TGTGCCAGCAGCCCTATCCCCACTAACTATGGCTACACCTTC; j_call: TRBJ1-2; clone_size: NA; d_call: NA; v_call: TRBV9; cdr3_length: 14
cdr3_aa: CASGLGRLAGGYNEQFF; cdr3_nt: TGTGCTAGTGGTTTGGGAAGGCTAGCGGGAGGGTACAATGAGCAGTTCTTC; j_call: TRBJ2-1; clone_size: NA; d_call: TRBD2; v_call: TRBV12-5; cdr3_length: 17
cdr3_aa: CASSPPTAEAFF; cdr3_nt: TGTGCCAGCTCACCACCTACTGCTGAAGCTTTCTTT; j_call: TRBJ1-1; clone_size: once; d_call: NA; v_call: TRBV18; cdr3_length: 12